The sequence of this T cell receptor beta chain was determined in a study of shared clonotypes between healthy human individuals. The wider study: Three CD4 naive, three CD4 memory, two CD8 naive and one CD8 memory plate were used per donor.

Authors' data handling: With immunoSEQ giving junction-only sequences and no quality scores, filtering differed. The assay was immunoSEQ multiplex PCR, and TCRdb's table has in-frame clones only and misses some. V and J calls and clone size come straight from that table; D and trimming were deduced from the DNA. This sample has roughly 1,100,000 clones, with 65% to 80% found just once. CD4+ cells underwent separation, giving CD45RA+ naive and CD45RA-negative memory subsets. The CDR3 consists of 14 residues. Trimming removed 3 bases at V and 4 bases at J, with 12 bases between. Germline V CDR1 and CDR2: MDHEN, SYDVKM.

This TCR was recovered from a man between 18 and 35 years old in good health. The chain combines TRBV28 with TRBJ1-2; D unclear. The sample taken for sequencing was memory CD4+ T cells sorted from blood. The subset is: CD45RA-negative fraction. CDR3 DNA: TGTGCCAGCAGTTTGGCCCAGCGGAGCTATGGCTACACCTTC. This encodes CASSLAQRSYGYTF.